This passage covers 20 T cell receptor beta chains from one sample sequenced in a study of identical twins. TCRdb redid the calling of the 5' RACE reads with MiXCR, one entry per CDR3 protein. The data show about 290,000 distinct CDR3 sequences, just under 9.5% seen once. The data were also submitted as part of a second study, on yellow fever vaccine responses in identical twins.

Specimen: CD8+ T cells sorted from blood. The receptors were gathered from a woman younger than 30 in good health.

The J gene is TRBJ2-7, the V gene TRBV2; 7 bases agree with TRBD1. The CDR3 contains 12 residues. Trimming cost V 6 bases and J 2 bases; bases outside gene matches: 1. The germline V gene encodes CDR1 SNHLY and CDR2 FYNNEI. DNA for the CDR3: TGTGCCAGCAGGACAGGGACCTACGAGCAGTACTTC. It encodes CASRTGTYEQYF.

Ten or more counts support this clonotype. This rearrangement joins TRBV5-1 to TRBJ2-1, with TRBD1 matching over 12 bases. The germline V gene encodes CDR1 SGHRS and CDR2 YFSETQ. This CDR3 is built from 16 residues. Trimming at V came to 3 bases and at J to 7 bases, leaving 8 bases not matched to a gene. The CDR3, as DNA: TGCGCCAGCAGCTCCGCGGGGGACAGGGGGCGAAATGAGCAGTTCTTC. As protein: CASSSAGDRGRNEQFF.

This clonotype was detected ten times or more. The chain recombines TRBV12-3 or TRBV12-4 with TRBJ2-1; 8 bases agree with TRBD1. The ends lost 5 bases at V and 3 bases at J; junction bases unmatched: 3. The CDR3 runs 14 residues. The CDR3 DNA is TGTGCCAGCAGTCCGGACAGGGACTACAATGAGCAGTTCTTC. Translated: CASSPDRDYNEQFF.

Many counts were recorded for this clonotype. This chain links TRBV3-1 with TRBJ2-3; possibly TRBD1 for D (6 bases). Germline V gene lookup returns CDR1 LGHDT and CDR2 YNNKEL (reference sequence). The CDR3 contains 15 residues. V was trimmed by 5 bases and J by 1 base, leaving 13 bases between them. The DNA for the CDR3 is TGTGCCAGCAGCACCCGGGACACTGGCACAGATACGCAGTATTTT. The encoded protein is CASSTRDTGTDTQYF.

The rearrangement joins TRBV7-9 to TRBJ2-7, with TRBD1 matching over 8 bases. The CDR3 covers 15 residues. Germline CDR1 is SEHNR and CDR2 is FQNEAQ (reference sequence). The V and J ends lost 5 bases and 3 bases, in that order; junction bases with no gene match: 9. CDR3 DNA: TGTGCCAGCAGCCCCGCGACAGGGGTAGACTACGAGCAGTACTTC. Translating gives CASSPATGVDYEQYF. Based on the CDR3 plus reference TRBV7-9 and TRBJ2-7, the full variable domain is DTGVSQNPRHKITKRGQNVTFRCDPISEHNRLYWYRQTLGQGPEFLTYFQNEAQLEKSRLLSDRFSAERPKGSFSTLEIQRTEQGDSAMYLCASSPATGVDYEQYFGPGTRLTVT.

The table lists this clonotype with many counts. The CDR3 DNA follows: TGTGCCAGCAGCTTAGTCGGGACACTGGTCGAGCAGTACTTC. Its translation is CASSLVGTLVEQYF. V usage is TRBV7-9 and J usage is TRBJ2-7, with a tentative D call TRBD1 (6 bases). CDR1 and CDR2 (germline): SEHNR, FQNEAQ (reference sequence). Trimming removed 1 base at V and 6 bases at J, with 13 bases between. The CDR3 totals 14 residues. The variable domain in full, with the rest retrieved from reference TRBV7-9 and TRBJ2-7, is DTGVSQNPRHKITKRGQNVTFRCDPISEHNRLYWYRQTLGQGPEFLTYFQNEAQLEKSRLLSDRFSAERPKGSFSTLEIQRTEQGDSAMYLCASSLVGTLVEQYFGPGTRLTVT.

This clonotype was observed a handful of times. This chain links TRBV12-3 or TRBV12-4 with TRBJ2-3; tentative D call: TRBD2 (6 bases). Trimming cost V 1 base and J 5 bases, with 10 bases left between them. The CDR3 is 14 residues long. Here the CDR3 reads CASSLGGGGDTQYF. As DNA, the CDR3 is TGTGCCAGCAGTTTAGGGGGAGGCGGAGATACGCAGTATTTT.

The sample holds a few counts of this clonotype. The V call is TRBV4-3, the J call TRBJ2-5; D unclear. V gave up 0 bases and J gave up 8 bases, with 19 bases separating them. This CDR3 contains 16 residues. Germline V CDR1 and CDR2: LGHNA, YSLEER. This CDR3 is CASSQDSGGPAVTQYF. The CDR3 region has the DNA TGCGCCAGCAGCCAAGATTCCGGCGGACCCGCCGTCACCCAGTACTTC.

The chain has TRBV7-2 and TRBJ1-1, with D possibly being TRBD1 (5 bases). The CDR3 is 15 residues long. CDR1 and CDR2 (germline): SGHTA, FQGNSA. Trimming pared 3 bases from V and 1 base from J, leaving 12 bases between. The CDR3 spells CASSFRDGGNTEAFF. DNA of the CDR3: TGTGCCAGCAGCTTTAGGGACGGGGGGAACACTGAAGCTTTCTTT. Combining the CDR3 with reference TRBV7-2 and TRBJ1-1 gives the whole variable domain GAGVSQSPSNKVTEKGKDVELRCDPISGHTALYWYRQSLGQGLEFLIYFQGNSAPDKSGLPSDRFSAERTGGSVSTLTIQRTQQEDSAVYLCASSFRDGGNTEAFFGQGTRLTVV.

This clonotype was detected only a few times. The CDR3 coding sequence is TGTGCCAGCAGCCCCATTAGTCACACCGGGGAGCTGTTTTTT. Its translation: CASSPISHTGELFF. V gene TRBV7-3 combines with J gene TRBJ2-2; D is uncertain. Trimming shortened V by 5 bases and J by 3 bases, and 10 bases separated the two germline ends. Germline values: CDR1 SGHTA, CDR2 FQGTGA. The CDR3 consists of 14 residues. Full variable domain (outside the CDR3, taken from reference TRBV7-3 and TRBJ2-2): GAGVSQTPSNKVTEKGKYVELRCDPISGHTALYWYRQSLGQGPEFLIYFQGTGAADDSGLPNDRFFAVRPEGSVSTLKIQRTERGDSAVYLCASSPISHTGELFFGEGSRLTVL.

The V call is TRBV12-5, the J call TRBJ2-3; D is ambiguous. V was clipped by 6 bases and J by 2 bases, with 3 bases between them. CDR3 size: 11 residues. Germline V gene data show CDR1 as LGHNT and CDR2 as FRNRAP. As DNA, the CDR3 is TGTGCTAGTGGATACACAGATACGCAGTATTTT. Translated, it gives CASGYTDTQYF.

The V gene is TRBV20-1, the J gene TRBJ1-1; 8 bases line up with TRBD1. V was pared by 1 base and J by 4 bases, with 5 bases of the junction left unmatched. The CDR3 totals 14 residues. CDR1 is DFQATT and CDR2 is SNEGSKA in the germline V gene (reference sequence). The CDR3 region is CSARGRGLATEAFF. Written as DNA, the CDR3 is TGCAGTGCTAGAGGCAGGGGGCTTGCCACTGAAGCTTTCTTT.

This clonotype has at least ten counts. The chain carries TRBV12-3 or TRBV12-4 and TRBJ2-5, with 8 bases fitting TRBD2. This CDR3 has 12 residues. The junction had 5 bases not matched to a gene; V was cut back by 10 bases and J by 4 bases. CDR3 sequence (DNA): TGTGCCACGGGACTAGGGGCAGAGACCCAGTACTTC. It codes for CATGLGAETQYF.

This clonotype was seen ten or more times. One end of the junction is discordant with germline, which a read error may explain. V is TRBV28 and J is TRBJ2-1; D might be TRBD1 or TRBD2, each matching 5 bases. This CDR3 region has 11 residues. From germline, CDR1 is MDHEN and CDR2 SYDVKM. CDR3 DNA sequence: TGTGCCAGCAGTTTATTGGGGGACCCCCTCTTC. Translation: CASSLLGDPLF.

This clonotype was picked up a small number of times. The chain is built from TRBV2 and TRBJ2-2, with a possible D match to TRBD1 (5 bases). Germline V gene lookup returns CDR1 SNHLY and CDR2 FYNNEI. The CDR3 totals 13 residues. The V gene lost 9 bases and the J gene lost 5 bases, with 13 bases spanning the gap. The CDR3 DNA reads TGTGCCAGAGACAGTCTCGGTACCGGGGAGCTGTTTTTT. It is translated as CARDSLGTGELFF.

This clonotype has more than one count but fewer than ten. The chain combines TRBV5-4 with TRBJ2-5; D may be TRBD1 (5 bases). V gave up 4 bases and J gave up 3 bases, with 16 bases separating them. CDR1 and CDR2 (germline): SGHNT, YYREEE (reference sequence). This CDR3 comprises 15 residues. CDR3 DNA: TGTGCCAGCAGCCCCGAGACAGCCGAGGAAGAGACCCAGTACTTC. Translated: CASSPETAEEETQYF.

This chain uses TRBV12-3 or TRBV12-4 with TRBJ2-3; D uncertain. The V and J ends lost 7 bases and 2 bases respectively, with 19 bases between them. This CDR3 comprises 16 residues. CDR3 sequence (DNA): TGTGCCAGCACCCCCTCGGACGGGTGGTTCACAGATACGCAGTATTTT. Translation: CASTPSDGWFTDTQYF.

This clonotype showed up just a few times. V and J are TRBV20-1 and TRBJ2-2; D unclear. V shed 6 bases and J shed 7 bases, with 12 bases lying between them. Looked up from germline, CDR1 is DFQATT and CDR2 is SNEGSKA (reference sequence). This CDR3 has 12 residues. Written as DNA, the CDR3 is TGCAGTGCCACGGACGGGTACGGGGAGCTGTTTTTT. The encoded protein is CSATDGYGELFF.

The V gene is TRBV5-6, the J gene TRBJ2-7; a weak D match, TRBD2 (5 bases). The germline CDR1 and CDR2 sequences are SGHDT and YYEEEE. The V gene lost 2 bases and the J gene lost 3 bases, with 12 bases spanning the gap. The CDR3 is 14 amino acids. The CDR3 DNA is TGTGCCAGCAGCTTTGCCGGGATTTTCTACGAGCAGTACTTC. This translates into CASSFAGIFYEQYF.

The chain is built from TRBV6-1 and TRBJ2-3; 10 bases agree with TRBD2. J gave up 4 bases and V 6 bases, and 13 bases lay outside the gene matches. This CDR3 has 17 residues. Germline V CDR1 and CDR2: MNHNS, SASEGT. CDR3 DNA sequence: TGTGCCAGCAGAGGTAGCGGGGGGACAAAAGGTCCAGATACGCAGTATTTT. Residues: CASRGSGGTKGPDTQYF.